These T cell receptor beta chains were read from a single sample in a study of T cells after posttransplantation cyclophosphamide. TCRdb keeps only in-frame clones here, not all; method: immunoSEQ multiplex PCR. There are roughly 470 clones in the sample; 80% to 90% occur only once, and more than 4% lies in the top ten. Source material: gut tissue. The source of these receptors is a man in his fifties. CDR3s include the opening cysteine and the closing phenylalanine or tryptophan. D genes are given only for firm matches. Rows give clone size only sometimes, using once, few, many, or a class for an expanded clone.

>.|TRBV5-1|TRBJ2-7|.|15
TGCGCCAGCAGCCCGGAGGGAGTGGGTAGCTACGAGCAGTACTTC
CASSPEGVGSYEQYF
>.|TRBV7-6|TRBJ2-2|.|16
TGTGCCAGCAGCTTAGATCCTAACGCGAACACCGGGGAGCTGTTTTTT
CASSLDPNANTGELFF
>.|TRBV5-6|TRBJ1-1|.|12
TGTGCCAGCAGCTTGCAGGGCATTGAAGCTTTCTTT
CASSLQGIEAFF
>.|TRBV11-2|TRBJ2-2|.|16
TGTGCCAGCAGCTTAGATCCAGGGTGGAACGCCGGGGAGCTGTTTTTT
CASSLDPGWNAGELFF
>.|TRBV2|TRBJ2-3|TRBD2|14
TGTGCCACCGGACTAGCGGGGATCACAGATACGCAGTATTTT
CATGLAGITDTQYF
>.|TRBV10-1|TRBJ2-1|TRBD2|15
TGCGCCAGCAGTGCGGGACTAGCGGGAGAGAATGAGCAGTTCTTC
CASSAGLAGENEQFF
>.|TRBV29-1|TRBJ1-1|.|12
TGCAGCGTTGCAGACAGGAACACTGAAGCTTTCTTT
CSVADRNTEAFF
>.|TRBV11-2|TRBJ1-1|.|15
TGTGCCAGCAGCTTCAACAGGGCCATGAACACTGAAGCTTTCTTT
CASSFNRAMNTEAFF
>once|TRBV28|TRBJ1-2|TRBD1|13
TGTGCCAGCAGTTTGCGACAGGGGTTTGGCTACACCTTC
CASSLRQGFGYTF
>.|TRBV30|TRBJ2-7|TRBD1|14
TGTGCCTGGGATCAGGACAGGGGCGGCTACGAGCAGTACTTC
CAWDQDRGGYEQYF
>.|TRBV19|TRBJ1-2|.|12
TGTGCCAGTAGTGACGCGGGATGGGGCTACACCTTC
CASSDAGWGYTF
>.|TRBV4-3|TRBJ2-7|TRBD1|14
TGCGCCAGCAGCCAGGGGACAGGAAAGTACGAGCAGTACTTC
CASSQGTGKYEQYF
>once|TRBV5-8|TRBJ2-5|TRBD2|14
TGTGCCAGCACCAGAGCTTCGGGGGGGCAGACCCAGTACTTC
CASTRASGGQTQYF
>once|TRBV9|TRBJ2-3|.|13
TGTGCCAGCAGCGTAGCTGGCGGAGATACGCAGTATTTT
CASSVAGGDTQYF
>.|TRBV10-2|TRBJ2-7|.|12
TGCGCCAGCAGTGAGGGAGGGGTCGAGCAGTACTTC
CASSEGGVEQYF
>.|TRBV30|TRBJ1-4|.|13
TGTGCCTGGGGGACTCGGGGTGCAGAAAAACTGTTTTTT
CAWGTRGAEKLFF
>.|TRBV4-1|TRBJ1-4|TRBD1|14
TGCGCCAGCAGACAGGGGGCGTATAATGAAAAACTGTTTTTT
CASRQGAYNEKLFF
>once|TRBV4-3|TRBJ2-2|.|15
TGCGCCAGCAGCCAAGAAGGGGGAGTAGCCGGGGAGCTGTTTTTT
CASSQEGGVAGELFF
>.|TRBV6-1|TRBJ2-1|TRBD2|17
TGTGCCAGCAGTGAACCCACGTGGCTAGCGGGGTGGAATGAGCAGTTCTTC
CASSEPTWLAGWNEQFF
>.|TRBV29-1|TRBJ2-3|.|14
TGCAGCGTTGTGGATCCCAGGGAAGGAGATACGCAGTATTTT
CSVVDPREGDTQYF
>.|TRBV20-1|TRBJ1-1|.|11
TGCAGTGCTAGAAGGGGGTCTGAAGCTTTCTTT
CSARRGSEAFF
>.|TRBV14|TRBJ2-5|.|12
TGTGCCAGCAGCCAAGTCGTGGAGACCCAGTACTTC
CASSQVVETQYF
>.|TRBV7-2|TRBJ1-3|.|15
TGTGCCAGCAGCTTAGATCAGGGAGGCGGAAACACCATATATTTT
CASSLDQGGGNTIYF
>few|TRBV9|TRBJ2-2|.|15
TGTGCCAGCAATCCAGGGGGGACGAACACCGGGGAGCTGTTTTTT
CASNPGGTNTGELFF
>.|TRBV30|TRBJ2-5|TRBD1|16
TGTGCCTGGAGTGCAGGACAGGGAGCGAAGGGGGAGACCCAGTACTTC
CAWSAGQGAKGETQYF
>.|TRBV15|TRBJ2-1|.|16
TGTGCCACCAGCAGGGAGTTTCACGTAATCAACAATGAGCAGTTCTTC
CATSREFHVINNEQFF
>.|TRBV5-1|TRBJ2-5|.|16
TGCGCCAGCAGCTCGGGACAACCTCAATCGACTGGGACCCAGTACTTC
CASSSGQPQSTGTQYF
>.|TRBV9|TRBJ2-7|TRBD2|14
TGTGCCAGCAGCGTAGAGGGACTAGCAAGCGAGCAGTACTTC
CASSVEGLASEQYF
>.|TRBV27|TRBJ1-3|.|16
TGTGCCAGCAGTCCGATCGACAGGCGGTTCTCAAACACCATATATTTT
CASSPIDRRFSNTIYF
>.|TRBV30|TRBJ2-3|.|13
TGTGCCTGGAGTGTTTTAGGGGCAGATACGCAGTATTTT
CAWSVLGADTQYF
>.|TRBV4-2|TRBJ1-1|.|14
TGTGCCAGCAGCTCCCAGTTACAGAACACTGAAGCTTTCTTT
CASSSQLQNTEAFF
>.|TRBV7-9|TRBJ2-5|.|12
TGTGCCAGCAGCTTAGATAGAGAGACCCAGTACTTC
CASSLDRETQYF
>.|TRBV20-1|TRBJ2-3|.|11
TGCAGTGCTTTCCTCTACGATACGCAGTATTTT
CSAFLYDTQYF